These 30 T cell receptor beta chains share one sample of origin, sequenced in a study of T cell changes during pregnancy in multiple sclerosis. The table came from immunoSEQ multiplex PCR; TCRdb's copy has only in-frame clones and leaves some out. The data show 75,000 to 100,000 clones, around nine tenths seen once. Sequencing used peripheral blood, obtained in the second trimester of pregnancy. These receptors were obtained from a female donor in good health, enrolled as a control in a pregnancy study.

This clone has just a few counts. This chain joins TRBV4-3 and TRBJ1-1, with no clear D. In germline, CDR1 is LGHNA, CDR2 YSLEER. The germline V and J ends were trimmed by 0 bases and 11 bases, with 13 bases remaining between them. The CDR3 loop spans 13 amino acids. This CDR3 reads CASSQEERGQAFF. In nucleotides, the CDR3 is TGCGCCAGCAGCCAAGAGGAACGGGGTCAGGCTTTCTTT.

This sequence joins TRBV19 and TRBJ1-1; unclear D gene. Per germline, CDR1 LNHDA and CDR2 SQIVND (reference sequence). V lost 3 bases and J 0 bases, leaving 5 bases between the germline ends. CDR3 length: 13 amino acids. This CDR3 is CASSIDLNTEAFF. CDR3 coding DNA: TGTGCCAGTAGTATTGACTTGAACACTGAAGCTTTCTTT.

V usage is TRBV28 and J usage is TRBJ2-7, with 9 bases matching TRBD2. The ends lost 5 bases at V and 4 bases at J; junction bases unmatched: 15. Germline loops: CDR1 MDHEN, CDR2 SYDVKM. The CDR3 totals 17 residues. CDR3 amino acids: CASSPKGSGSSRYEQYF. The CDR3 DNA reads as TGTGCCAGCAGTCCTAAGGGTAGCGGGAGTAGTAGGTACGAGCAGTACTTC.

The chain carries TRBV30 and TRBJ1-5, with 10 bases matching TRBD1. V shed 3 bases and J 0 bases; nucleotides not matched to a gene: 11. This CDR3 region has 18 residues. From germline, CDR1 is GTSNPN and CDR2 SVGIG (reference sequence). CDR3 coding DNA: TGTGCCTGGAGCCGGGACAGGGGTTTTAGAAATAGCAATCAGCCCCAGCATTTT. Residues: CAWSRDRGFRNSNQPQHF.

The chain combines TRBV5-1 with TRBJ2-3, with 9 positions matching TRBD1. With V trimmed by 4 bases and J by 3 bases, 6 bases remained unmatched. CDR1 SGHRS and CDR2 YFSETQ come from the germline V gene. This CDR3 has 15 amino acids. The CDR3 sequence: CASSPGTGRTDTQYF. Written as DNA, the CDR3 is TGCGCCAGCAGCCCCGGGACAGGGCGGACAGATACGCAGTATTTT.

For the CDR3, the DNA is TGTGCCAGCAGCGCGGAGACAGGGGCCACAGATACGCAGTATTTT. Amino acids: CASSAETGATDTQYF. The chain has TRBV9 and TRBJ2-3; TRBD1 agrees at 8 bases. V lost 3 bases, J lost 2 bases, and 5 bases stayed unmatched. The CDR3 consists of 15 residues. From germline, CDR1 is SGDLS and CDR2 YYNGEE.

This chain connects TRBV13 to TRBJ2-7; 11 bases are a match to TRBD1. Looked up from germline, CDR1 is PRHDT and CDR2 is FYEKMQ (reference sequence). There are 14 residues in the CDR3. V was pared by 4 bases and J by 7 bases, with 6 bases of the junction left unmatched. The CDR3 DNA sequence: TGTGCCAGCAGCTGGGGACAGGGGGACCAAGAGCAGTACTTC. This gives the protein CASSWGQGDQEQYF.

The CDR3 sequence: CASLERSGAKGQPQHF. Here the CDR3 DNA reads TGTGCCAGCCTCGAAAGGTCAGGGGCGAAGGGTCAGCCCCAGCATTTT. The chain couples TRBV2 to TRBJ1-5, with D maybe TRBD1 (6 bases). The V end was cut by 8 bases, the J end by 6 bases, with 23 bases between. This CDR3 is built from 16 residues. The germline gives CDR1 SNHLY, CDR2 FYNNEI.

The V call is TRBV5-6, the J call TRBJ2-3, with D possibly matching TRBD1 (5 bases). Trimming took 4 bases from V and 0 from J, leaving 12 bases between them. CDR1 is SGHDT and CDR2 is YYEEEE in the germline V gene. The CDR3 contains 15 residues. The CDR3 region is CASSLDMASTDTQYF. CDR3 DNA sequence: TGTGCCAGCAGCCTGGACATGGCTAGCACAGATACGCAGTATTTT.

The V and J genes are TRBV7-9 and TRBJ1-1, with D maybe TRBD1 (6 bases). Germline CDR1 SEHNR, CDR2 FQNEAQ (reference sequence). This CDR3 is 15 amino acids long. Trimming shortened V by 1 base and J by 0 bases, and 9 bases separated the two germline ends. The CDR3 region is CASSLGWGLNTEAFF. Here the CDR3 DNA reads TGTGCCAGCAGCTTAGGATGGGGGCTGAACACTGAAGCTTTCTTT.

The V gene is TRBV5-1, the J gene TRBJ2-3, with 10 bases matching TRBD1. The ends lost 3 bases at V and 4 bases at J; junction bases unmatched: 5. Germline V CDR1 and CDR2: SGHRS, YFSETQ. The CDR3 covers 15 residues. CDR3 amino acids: CASSYRDRGADTQYF. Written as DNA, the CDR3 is TGCGCCAGCAGCTACCGGGACAGGGGTGCAGATACGCAGTATTTT.

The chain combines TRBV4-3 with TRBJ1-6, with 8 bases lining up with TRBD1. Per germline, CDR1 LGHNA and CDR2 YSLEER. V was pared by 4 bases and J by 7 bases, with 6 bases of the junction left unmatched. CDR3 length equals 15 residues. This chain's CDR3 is CASSLSRQGNSPLHF. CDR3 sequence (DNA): TGCGCCAGCAGCCTTTCAAGACAGGGGAATTCACCCCTCCACTTT.

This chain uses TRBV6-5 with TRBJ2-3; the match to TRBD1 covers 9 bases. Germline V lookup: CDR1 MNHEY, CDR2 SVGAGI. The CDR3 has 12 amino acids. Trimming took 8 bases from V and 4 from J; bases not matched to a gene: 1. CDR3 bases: TGTGCCAGCGGGGACAGGGCAGATACGCAGTATTTT. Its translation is CASGDRADTQYF.

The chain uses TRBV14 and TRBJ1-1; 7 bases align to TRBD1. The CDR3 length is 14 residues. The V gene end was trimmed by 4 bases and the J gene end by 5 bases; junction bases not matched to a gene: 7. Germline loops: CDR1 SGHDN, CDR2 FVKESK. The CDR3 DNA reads TGTGCCAGCAGCCGATCCCCAGGGGGAACTGAAGCTTTCTTT. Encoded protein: CASSRSPGGTEAFF.

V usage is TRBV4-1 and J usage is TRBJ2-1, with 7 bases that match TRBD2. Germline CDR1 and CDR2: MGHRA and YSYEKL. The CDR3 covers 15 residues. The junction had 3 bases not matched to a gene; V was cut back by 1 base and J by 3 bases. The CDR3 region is CASSQGASGYNEQFF. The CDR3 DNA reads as TGCGCCAGCAGCCAAGGAGCTAGCGGCTACAATGAGCAGTTCTTC.

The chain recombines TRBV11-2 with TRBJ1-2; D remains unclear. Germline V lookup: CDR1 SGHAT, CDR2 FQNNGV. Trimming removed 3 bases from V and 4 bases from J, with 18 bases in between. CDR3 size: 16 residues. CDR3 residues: CASSFAGARQTYGYTF. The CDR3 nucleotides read TGTGCCAGCAGCTTTGCCGGAGCACGGCAGACCTATGGCTACACCTTC. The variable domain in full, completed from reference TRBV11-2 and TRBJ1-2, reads EAGVAQSPRYKIIEKRQSVAFWCNPISGHATLYWYQQILGQGPKLLIQFQNNGVVDDSQLPKDRFSAERLKGVDSTLKIQPAKLEDSAVYLCASSFAGARQTYGYTFGSGTRLTVV.

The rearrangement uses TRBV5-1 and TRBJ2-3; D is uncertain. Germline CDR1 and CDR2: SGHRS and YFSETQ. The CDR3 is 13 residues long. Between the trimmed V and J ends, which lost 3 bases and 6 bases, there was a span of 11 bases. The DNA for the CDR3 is TGCGCCAGCAGCTCCCCTCCCGCGGATACGCAGTATTTT. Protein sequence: CASSSPPADTQYF.

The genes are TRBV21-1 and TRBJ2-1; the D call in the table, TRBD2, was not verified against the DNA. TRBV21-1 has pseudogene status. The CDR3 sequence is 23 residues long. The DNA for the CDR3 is TGTGCCAGCAGCAAAAAGACCCCGCTTGGGACTAGCGGGGGGCCACTATATGACAATGAGCAGTTCTTC. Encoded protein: CASSKKTPLGTSGGPLYDNEQFF.

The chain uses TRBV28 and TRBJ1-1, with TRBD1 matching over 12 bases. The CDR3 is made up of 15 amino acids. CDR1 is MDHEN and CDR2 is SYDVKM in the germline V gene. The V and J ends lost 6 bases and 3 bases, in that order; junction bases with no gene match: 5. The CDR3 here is CASRWDRGRDTEAFF. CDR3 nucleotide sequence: TGTGCCAGCAGGTGGGACAGGGGGCGGGACACTGAAGCTTTCTTT.

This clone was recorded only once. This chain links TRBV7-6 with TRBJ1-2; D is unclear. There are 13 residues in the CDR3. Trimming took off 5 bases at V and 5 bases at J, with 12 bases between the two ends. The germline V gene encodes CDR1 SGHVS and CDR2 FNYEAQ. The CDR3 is CASSPDLGYGYTF. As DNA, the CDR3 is TGTGCCAGCAGCCCGGACTTAGGGTATGGCTACACCTTC.

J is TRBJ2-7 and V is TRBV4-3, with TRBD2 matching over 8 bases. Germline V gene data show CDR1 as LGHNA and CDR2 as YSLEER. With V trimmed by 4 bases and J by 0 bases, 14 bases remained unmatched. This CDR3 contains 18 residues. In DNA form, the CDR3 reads TGCGCCAGCAGCCCCCGATTAAATAGCGGGATTAACTCCTACGAGCAGTACTTC. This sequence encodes CASSPRLNSGINSYEQYF.

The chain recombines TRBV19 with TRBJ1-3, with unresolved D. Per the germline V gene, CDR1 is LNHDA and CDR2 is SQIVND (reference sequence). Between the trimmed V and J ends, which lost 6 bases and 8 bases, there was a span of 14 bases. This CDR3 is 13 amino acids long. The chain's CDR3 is CASSPPAVDTIYF. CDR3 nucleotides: TGTGCCAGTAGCCCCCCCGCGGTGGACACCATATATTTT.

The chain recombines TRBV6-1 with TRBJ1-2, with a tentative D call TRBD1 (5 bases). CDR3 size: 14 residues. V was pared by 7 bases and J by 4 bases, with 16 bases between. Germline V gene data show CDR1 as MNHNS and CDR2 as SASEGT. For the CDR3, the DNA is TGTGCCAGCACCCAAGGAGGGGTTATCTATGGCTACACCTTC. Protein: CASTQGGVIYGYTF.

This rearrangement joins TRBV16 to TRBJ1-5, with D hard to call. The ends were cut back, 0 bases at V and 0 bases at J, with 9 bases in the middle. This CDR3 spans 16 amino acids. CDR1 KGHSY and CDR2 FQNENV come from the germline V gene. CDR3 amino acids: CASSQSADYSNQPQHF. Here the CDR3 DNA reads TGTGCCAGCAGCCAATCCGCAGATTATAGCAATCAGCCCCAGCATTTT.

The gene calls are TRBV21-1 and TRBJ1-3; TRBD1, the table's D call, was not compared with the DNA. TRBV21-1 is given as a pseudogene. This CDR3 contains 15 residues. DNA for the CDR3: TGTGCCAGCAGGTTACAGCCGAGCTCTGGAAACACCATATATTTT. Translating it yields CASRLQPSSGNTIYF.

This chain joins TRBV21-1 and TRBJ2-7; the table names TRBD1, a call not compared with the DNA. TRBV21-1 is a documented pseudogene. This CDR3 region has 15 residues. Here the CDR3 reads CAKDEGARKDYEQYF. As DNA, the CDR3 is TGTGCCAAGGATGAGGGGGCGCGAAAGGACTACGAGCAGTACTTC.

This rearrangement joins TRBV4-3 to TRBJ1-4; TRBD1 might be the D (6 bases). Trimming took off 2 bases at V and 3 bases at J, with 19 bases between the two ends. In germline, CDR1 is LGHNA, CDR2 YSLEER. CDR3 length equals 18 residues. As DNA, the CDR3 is TGCGCCAGCAGCCAATTTTTCAAGGCGGGGGGGCCTAATGAAAAACTGTTTTTT. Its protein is CASSQFFKAGGPNEKLFF.

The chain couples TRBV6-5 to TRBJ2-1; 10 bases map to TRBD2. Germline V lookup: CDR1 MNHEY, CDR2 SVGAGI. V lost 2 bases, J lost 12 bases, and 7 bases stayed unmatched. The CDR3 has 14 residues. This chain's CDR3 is CASSYTLLAGMQFF. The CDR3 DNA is TGTGCCAGCAGTTACACCCTACTAGCGGGGATGCAGTTCTTC.

In DNA form, the CDR3 reads TGTGCCAGTAGTATACGACTGGGCCCAGGGACTGGAAACACCATATATTTT. This translates into CASSIRLGPGTGNTIYF. The chain employs TRBV19 and TRBJ1-3, with a weak D call TRBD1 (5 bases). Germline V gene lookup returns CDR1 LNHDA and CDR2 SQIVND (reference sequence). The V end was cut by 2 bases, the J end by 2 bases, with 16 bases between. The CDR3 has 17 residues. Full variable domain (outside the CDR3, taken from reference TRBV19 and TRBJ1-3): DGGITQSPKYLFRKEGQNVTLSCEQNLNHDAMYWYRQDPGQGLRLIYYSQIVNDFQKGDIAEGYSVSREKKESFPLTVTSAQKNPTAFYLCASSIRLGPGTGNTIYFGEGSWLTVV.

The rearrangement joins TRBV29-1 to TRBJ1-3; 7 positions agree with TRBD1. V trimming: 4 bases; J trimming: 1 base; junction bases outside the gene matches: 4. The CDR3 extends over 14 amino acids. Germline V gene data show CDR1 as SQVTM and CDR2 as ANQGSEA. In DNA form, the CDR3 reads TGCAGCGTTGTGAAGGGACAGTCTGGAAACACCATATATTTT. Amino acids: CSVVKGQSGNTIYF.